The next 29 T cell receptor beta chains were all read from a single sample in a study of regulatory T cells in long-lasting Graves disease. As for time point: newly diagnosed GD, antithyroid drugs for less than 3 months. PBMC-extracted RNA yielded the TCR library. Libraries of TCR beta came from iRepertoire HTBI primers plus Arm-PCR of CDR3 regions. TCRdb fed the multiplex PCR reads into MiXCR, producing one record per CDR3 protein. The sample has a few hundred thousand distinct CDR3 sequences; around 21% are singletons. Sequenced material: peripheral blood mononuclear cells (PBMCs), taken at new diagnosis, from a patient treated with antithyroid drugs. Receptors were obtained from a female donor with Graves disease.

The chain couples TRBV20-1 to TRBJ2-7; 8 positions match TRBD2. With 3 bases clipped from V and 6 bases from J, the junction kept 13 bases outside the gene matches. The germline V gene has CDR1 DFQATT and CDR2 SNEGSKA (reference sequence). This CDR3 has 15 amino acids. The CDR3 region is CSARAGGAQDGEQYF. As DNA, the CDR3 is TGCAGTGCTAGGGCCGGGGGGGCGCAAGATGGCGAGCAGTACTTC.

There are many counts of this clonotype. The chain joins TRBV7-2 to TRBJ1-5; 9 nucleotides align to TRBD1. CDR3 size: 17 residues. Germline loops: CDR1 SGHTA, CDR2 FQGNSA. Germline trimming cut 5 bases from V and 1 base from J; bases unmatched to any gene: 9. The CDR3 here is CASSKQGATTSNQPQHF. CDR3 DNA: TGTGCCAGCAGCAAACAGGGGGCCACCACGAGCAATCAGCCCCAGCATTTT. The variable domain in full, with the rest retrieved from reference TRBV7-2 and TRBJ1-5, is GAGVSQSPSNKVTEKGKDVELRCDPISGHTALYWYRQSLGQGLEFLIYFQGNSAPDKSGLPSDRFSAERTGGSVSTLTIQRTQQEDSAVYLCASSKQGATTSNQPQHFGDGTRLSIL.

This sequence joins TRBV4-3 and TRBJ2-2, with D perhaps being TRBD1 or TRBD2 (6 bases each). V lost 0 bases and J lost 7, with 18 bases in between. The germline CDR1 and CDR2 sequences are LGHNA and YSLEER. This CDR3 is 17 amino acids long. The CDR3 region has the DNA TGCGCCAGCAGCCAAGACCCCGGGGGCGAGCGAGACGGGGAGCTGTTTTTT. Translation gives CASSQDPGGERDGELFF.

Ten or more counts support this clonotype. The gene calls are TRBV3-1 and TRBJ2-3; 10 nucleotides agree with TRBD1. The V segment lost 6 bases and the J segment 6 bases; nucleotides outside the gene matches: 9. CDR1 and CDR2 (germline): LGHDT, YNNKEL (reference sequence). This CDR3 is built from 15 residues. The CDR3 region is CASRPTGGIYDTQYF. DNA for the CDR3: TGTGCCAGCAGACCGACAGGGGGCATTTATGATACGCAGTATTTT.

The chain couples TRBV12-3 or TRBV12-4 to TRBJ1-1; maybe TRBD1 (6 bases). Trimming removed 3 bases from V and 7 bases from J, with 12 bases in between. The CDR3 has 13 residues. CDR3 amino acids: CASSLGRGVEAFF. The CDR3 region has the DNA TGTGCCAGCAGTTTGGGCAGGGGCGTTGAAGCTTTCTTT.

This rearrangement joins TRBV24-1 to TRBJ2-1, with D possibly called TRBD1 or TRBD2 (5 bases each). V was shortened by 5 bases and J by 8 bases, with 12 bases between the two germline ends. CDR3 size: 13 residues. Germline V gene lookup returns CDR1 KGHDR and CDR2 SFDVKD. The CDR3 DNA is TGTGCCACCAGTGCGGCAGGGCGGGATGAGCAGTTCTTC. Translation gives CATSAAGRDEQFF.

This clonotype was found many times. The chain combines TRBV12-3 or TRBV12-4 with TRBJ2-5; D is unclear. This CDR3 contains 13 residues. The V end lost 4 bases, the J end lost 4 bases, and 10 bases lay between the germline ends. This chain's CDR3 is CASSSPSGETQYF. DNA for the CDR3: TGTGCCAGCAGTTCACCATCGGGAGAGACCCAGTACTTC.

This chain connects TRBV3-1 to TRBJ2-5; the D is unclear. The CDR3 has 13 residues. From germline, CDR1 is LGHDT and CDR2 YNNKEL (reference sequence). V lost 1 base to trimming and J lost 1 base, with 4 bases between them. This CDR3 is CASSQALQETQYF. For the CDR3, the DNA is TGTGCCAGCAGCCAAGCCCTCCAAGAGACCCAGTACTTC.

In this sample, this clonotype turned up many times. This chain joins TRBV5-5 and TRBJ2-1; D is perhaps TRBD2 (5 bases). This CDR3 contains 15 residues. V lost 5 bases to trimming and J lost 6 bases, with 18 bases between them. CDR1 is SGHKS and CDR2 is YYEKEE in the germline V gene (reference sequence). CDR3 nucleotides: TGTGCCAGCAGTTTAGCCCCGGGAAAGGGCAATGAGCAGTTCTTC. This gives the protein CASSLAPGKGNEQFF.

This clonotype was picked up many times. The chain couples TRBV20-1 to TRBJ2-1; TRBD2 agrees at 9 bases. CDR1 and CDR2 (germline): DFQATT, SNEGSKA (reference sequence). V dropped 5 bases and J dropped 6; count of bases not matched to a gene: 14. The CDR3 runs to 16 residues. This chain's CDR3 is CSASSQWGTSFNEQFF. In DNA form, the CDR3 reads TGCAGTGCTTCTAGTCAGTGGGGGACTAGCTTCAATGAGCAGTTCTTC.

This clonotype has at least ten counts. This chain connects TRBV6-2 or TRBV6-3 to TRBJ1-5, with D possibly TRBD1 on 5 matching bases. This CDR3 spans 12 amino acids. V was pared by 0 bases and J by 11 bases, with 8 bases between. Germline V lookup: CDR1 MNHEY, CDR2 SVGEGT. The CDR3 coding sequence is TGTGCCAGCAGTTACTCGAAAGGGGCCCAGCATTTT. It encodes CASSYSKGAQHF.

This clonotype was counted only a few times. CDR3: CASSHRQGSRYGYTF. CDR3 bases: TGTGCCAGTAGTCACCGACAGGGGTCTCGCTATGGCTACACCTTC. V usage is TRBV19 and J usage is TRBJ1-2; 8 bases agree with TRBD1. The V and J ends lost 5 bases and 4 bases, in that order; junction bases with no gene match: 9. The CDR3 contains 15 residues. Germline V lookup: CDR1 LNHDA, CDR2 SQIVND (reference sequence). The entire variable domain, with the rest obtained from reference TRBV19 and TRBJ1-2, is as follows: DGGITQSPKYLFRKEGQNVTLSCEQNLNHDAMYWYRQDPGQGLRLIYYSQIVNDFQKGDIAEGYSVSREKKESFPLTVTSAQKNPTAFYLCASSHRQGSRYGYTFGSGTRLTVV.

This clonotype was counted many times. The CDR3 sequence: CASSLTDTQYF. CDR3 in DNA: TGTGCCAGCAGCTTGACAGATACGCAGTATTTT. V is TRBV2 and J is TRBJ2-3; D not certain. The CDR3 is 11 residues long. The germline gives CDR1 SNHLY, CDR2 FYNNEI. Trimming removed 6 bases from V and 3 bases from J, with 4 bases in between.

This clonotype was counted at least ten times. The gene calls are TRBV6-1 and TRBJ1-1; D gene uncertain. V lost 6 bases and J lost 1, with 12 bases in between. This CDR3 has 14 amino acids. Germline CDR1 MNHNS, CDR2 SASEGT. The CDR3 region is CASRSSGKNTEAFF. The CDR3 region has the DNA TGTGCCAGCAGATCCTCTGGGAAGAACACTGAAGCTTTCTTT.

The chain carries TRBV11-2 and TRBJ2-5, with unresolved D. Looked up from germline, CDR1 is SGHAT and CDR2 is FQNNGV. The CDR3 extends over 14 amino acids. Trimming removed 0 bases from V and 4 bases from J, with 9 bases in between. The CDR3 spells CASSLESRRETQYF. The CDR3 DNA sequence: TGTGCCAGCAGCTTAGAGTCTAGGCGAGAGACCCAGTACTTC.

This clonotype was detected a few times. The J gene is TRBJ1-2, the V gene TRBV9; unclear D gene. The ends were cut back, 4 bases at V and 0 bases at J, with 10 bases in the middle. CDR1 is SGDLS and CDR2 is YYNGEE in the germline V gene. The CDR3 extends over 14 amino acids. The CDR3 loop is CASSPSPTNYGYTF. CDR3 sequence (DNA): TGTGCCAGCAGCCCATCTCCCACTAACTATGGCTACACCTTC.

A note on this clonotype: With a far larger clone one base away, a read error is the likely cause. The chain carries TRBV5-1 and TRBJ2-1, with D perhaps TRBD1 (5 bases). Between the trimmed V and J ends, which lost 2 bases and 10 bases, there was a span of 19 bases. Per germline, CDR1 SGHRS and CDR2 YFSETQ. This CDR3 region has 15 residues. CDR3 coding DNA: TGCGCCAGCAGCTTTGACAGTTCCAGCTCCTACGAGCAGTTCTTC. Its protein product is CASSFDSSSSYEQFF.

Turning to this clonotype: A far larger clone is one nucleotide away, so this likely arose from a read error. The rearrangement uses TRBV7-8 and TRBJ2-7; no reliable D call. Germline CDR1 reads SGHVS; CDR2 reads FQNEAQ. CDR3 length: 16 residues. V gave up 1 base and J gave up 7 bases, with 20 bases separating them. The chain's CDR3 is CASSLVNSGSYNEQYF. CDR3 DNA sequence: TGTGCCAGCAGCTTAGTAAATAGTGGCTCCTACAATGAGCAGTACTTC.

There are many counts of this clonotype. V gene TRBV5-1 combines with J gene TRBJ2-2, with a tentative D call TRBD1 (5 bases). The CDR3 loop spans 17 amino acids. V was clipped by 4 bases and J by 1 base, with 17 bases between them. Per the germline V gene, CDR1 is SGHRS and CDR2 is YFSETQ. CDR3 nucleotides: TGCGCCAGCAGCGCGAGGATCAGACAGAAGAACACCGGGGAGCTGTTTTTT. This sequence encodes CASSARIRQKNTGELFF.

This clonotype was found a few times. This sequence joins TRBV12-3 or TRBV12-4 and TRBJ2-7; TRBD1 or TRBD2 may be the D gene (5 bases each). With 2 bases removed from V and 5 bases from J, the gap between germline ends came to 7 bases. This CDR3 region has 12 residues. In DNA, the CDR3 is TGTGCCAGCAGTTTATGGGGGAACGAGCAGTACTTC. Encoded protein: CASSLWGNEQYF.

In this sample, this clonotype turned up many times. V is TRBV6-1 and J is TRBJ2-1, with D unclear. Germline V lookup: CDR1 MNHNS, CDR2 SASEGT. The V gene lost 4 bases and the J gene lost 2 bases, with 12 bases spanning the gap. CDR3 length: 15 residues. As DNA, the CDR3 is TGTGCCAGCAGTGCGACCGAAGCCCCCTACAATGAGCAGTTCTTC. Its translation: CASSATEAPYNEQFF.

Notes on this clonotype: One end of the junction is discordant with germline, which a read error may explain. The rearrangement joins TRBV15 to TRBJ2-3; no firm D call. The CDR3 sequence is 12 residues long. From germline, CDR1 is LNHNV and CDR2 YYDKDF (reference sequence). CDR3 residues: CAASLGPETQYF. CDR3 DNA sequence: TGTGCCGCCAGCCTGGGCCCGGAGACGCAGTATTTT.

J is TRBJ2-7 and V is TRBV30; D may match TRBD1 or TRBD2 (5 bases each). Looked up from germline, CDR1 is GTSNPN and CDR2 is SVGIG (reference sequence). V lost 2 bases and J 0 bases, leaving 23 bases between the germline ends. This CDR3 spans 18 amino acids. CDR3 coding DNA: TGTGCCTGGAGTAACCGCCCCGATCGGAGGACAAGCTCCTACGAGCAGTACTTC. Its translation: CAWSNRPDRRTSSYEQYF.

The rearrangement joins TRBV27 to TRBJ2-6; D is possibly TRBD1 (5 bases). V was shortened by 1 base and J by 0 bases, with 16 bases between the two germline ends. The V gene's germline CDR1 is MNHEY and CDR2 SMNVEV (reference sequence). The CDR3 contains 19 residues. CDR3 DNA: TGTGCCAGCAGTTTATTCGGTGACAGATACTTCTCTGGGGCCAACGTCCTGACTTTC. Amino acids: CASSLFGDRYFSGANVLTF.

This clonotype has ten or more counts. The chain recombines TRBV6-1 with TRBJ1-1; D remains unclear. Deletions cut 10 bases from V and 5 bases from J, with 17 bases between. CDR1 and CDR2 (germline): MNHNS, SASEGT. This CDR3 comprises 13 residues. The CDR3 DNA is TGTGCCACAACCAACGTCCGGGCTACTGAAGCTTTCTTT. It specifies CATTNVRATEAFF.

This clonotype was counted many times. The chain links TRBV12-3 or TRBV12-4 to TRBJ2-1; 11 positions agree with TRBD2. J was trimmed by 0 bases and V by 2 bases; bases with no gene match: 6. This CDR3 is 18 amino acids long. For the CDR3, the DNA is TGTGCCAGCAGTTTATCAGGACTAGCGGGTAGCTCCTACAATGAGCAGTTCTTC. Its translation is CASSLSGLAGSSYNEQFF.

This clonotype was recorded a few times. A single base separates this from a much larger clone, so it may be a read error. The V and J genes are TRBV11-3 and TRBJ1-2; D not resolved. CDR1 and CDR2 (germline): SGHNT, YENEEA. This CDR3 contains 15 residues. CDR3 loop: CAGSLGGQTNYGYTF. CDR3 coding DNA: TGTGCCGGCAGCTTGGGAGGGCAAACGAACTATGGCTACACCTTC.

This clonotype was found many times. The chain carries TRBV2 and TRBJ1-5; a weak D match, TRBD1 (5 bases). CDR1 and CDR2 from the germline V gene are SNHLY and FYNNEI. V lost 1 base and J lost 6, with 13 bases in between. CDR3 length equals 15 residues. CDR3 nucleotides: TGTGCCAGCAGTGAAGGGCTCTGGGGCGGTCAGCCCCAGCATTTT. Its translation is CASSEGLWGGQPQHF.

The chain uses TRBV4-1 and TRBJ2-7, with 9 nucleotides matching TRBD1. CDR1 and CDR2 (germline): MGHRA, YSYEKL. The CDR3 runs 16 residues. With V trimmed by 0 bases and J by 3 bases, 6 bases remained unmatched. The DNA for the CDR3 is TGCGCCAGCAGCCAAGATTTTGGGACAGGGATCTACGAGCAGTACTTC. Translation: CASSQDFGTGIYEQYF.